This TCR beta chain was sequenced for a study of tumor and adjacent non-tumor tissue in lung cancer. The CDR3 consists of 15 residues. Germline values: CDR1 SQVTM, CDR2 ANQGSEA. Losses at the gene ends were 3 bases for V and 5 bases for J; bases not matched to a gene: 10. Study conclusions and caveats: TCR diversity was significantly greater in tumor than normal lung tissue. Normal lung showed higher cumulative top 100 clone frequency than tumor.

A word on this clonotype: Its target is unknown. The conserved final phenylalanine or tryptophan is absent from the CDR3, which likely points to a read error.

RNA was extracted from bulk tissue without any cell sorting. This non-tumor lung sample came from over 3 cm beyond the tumor edge. The library came from three nested PCR rounds adapted from ARM-PCR protocols. One entry per CDR3 protein results from TCRdb running MiXCR on the multiplex PCR reads. This sample has roughly 70,000 distinct CDR3 sequences; nearly 70% occur once, and the top ten carry roughly a quarter. V and J are TRBV29-1 and TRBJ2-5, with 9 bases lining up with TRBD2. Sample: distant non-tumor lung tissue. The sequence was obtained from a woman in her forties or fifties with non-small cell lung cancer. CDR3 sequence (DNA): TGCAGCGTTGACCCAGTAGCGGGAGTATTCGAGACCCAGTACTCC. It is translated as CSVDPVAGVFETQYS.